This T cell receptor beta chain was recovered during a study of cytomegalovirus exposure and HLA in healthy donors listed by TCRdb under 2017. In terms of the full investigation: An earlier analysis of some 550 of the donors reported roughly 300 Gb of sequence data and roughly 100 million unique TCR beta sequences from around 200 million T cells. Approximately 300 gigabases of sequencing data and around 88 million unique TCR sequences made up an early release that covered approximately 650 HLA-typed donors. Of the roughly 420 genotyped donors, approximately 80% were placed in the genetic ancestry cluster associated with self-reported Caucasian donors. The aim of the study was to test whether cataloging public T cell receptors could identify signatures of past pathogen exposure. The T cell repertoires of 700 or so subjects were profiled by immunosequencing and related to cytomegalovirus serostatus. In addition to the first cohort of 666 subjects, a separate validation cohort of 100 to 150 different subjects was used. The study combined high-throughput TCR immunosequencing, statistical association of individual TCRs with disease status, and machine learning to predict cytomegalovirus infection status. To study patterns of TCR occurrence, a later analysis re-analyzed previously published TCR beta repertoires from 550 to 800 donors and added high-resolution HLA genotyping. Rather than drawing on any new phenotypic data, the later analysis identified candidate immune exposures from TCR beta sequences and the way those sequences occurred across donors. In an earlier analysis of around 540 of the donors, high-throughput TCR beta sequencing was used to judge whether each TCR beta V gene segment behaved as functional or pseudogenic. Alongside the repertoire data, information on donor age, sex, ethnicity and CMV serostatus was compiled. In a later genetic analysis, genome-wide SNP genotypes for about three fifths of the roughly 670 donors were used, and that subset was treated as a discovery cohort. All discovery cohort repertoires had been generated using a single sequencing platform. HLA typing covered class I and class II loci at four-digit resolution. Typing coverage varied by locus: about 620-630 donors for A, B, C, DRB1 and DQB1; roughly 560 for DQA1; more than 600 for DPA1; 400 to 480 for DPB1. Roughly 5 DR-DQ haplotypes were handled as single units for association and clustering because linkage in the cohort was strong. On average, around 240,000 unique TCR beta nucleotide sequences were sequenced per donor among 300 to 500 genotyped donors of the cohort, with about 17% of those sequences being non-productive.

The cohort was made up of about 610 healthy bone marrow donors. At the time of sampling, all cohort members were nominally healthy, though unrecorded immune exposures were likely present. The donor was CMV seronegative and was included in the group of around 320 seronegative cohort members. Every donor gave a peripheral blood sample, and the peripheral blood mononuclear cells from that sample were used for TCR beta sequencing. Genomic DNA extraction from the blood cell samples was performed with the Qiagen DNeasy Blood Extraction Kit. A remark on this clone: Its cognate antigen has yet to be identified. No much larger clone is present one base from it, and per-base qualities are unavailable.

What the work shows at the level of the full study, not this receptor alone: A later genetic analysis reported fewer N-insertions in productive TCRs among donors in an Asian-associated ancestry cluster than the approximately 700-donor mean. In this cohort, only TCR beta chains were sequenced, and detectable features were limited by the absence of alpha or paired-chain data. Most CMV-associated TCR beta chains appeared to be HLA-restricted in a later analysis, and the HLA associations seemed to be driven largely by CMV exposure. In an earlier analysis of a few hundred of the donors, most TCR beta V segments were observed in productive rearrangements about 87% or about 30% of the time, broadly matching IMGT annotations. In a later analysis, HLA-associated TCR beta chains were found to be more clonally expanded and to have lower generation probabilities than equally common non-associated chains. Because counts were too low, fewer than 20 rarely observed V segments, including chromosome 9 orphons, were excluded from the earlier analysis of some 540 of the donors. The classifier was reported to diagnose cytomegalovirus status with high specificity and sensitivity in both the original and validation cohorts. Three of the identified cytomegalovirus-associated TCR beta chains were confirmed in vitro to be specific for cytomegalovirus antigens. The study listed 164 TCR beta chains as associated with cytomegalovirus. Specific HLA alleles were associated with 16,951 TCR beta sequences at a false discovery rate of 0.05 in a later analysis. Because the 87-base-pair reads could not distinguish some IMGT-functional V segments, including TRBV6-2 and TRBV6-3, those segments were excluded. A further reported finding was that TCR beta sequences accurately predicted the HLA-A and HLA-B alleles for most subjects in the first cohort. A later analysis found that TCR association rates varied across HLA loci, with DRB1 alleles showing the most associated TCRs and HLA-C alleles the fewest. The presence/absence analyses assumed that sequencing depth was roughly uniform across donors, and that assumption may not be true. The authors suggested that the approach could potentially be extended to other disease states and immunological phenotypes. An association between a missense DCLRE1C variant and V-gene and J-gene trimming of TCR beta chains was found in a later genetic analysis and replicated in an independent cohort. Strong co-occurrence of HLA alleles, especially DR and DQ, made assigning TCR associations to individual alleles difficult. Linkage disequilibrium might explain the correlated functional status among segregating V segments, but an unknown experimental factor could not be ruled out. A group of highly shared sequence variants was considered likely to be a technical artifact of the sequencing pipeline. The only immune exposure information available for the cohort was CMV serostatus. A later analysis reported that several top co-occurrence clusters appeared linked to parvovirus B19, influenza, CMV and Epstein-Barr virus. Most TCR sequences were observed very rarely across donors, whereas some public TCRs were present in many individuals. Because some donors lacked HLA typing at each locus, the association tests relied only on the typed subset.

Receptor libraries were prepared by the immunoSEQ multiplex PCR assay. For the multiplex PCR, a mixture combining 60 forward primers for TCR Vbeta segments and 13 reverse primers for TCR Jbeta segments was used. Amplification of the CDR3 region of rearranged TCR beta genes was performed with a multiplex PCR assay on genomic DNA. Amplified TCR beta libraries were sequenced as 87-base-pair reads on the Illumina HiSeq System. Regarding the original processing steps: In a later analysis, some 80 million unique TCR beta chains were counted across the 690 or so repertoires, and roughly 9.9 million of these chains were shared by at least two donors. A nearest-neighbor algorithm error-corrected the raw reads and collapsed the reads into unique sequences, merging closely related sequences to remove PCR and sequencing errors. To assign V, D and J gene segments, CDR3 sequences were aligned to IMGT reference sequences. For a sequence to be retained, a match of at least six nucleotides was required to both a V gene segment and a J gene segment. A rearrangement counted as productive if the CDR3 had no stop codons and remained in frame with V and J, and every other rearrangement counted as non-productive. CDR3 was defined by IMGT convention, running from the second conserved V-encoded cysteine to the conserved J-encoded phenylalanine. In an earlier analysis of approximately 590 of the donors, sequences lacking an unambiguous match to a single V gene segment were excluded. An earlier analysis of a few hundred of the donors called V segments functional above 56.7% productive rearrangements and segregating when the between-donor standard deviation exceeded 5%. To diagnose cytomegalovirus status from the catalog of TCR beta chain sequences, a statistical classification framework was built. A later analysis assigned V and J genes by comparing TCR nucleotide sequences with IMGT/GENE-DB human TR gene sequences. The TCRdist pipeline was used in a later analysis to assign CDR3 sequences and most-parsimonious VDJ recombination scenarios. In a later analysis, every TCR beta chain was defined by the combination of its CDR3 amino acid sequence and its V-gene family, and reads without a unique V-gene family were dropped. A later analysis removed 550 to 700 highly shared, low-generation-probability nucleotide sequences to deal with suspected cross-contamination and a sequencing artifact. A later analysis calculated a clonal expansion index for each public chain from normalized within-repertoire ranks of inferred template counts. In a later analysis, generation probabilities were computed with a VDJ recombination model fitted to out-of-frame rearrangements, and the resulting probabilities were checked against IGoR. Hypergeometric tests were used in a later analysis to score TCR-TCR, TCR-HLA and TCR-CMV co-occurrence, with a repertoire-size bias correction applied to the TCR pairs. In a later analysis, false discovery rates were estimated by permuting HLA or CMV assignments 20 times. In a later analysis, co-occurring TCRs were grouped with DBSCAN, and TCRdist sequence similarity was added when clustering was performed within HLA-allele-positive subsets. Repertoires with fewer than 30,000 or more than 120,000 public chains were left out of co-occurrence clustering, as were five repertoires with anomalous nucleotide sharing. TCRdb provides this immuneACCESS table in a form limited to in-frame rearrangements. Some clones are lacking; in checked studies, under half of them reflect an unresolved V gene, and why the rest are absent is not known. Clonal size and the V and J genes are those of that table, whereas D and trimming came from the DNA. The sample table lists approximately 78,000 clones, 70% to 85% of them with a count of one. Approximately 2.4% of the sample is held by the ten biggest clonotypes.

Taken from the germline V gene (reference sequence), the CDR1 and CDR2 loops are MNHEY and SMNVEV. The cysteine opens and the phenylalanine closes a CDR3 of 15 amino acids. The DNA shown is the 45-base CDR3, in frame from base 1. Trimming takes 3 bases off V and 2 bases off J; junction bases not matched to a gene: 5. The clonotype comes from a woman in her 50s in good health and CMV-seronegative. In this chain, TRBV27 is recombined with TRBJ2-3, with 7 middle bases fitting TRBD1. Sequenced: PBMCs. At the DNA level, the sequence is TGTGCCAGCAGTTTGAAGGGGGCCCTCACAGATACGCAGTATTTT. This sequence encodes CASSLKGALTDTQYF.